This T cell receptor beta chain was sequenced during a study of technical replicates of blood from several donors. CDR1 SGHTA and CDR2 FQGNSA come from the germline V gene. The V gene end was trimmed by 4 bases and the J gene end by 6 bases; junction bases not matched to a gene: 4. The CDR3 spans 14 residues. This clone was counted once. Sequencing used immunoSEQ multiplex PCR; TCRdb keeps in-frame clones, though not all of them. Of 68,000 or so clones in the sample, roughly 92% are singletons; the top ten hold about 0.4%. The V gene is TRBV7-2, the J gene TRBJ2-1; 9 nucleotides agree with TRBD2. Sequences were obtained from T cells isolated from PBMCs. The sequence was collected from a human donor in good health. The CDR3 reads CASSSASGVNEQFF. The CDR3 DNA reads TGTGCCAGCAGCTCCGCTAGCGGGGTCAATGAGCAGTTCTTC.